The 8 T cell receptor beta chains below come from one sample, sequenced in a study of GPR56 and killer-like receptors on CD4 memory cells (dated by TCRdb to 2018 to 2020). Before TCRbeta sequencing, fluorescence-activated cell sorting was used to enrich five KLR/GPR56-defined CD4+ populations. TCRdb lists the instrument as Illumina HiSeq 2500. Reprocessed by TCRdb, the reads give a single entry per CDR3 protein sequence, without DNA. The table kept for this sample lists a few thousand distinct CDR3 sequences. Approximately 4% of the sample is held by the ten biggest clonotypes. Sequencing was done on a sample of memory CD4+ T cells from blood. These receptors were collected from a human donor in good health.

This clonotype is called large based on its frequency. The rearrangement links TRBV5-6 to TRBJ1-2; TCRdb's D call, TRBD1, is unchecked because there is no DNA. The germline V gene encodes CDR1 SGHDT and CDR2 YYEEEE. This CDR3 has 18 residues. CDR3 region: CASSLSLDRGFSNYGYTF.

Considering frequency, this clonotype is medium-sized. This chain links TRBV11-2 with TRBJ1-5; TCRdb reports TRBD1, a call that lacks DNA to check it against. There are 16 residues in the CDR3. Germline CDR1 and CDR2: SGHAT and FQNNGV. The CDR3: CASSLEGTGGYQPQHF.

The gene calls are TRBV5-4 and TRBJ2-7; checking the TCRdb D call of TRBD2 is not possible without DNA. The CDR3 contains 15 residues. Germline V lookup: CDR1 SGHNT, CDR2 YYREEE (reference sequence). This CDR3 is CASSLGGTTSYEQYF.

The chain has TRBV4-3 and TRBJ2-4. Germline lookup yields CDR1 LGHNA and CDR2 YSLEER. This CDR3 comprises 16 residues. The CDR3 is CASSQDGLLAKNIQYF.

This clonotype counts as large by frequency. The gene calls are TRBV19 and TRBJ2-3; lacking DNA, the TRBD2 call made by TCRdb goes unchecked. Germline CDR1 is LNHDA and CDR2 is SQIVND (reference sequence). The CDR3 spans 18 residues. The chain's CDR3 is CASSMGKGLAGGLDTQYF.

CDR3 region: CASSASGEGTEAFF. The gene calls are TRBV25-1 and TRBJ1-1. The germline V gene has CDR1 MGHDK and CDR2 SYGVNS. The CDR3 is 14 residues long.

This chain joins TRBV6-1 and TRBJ2-3; TCRdb names TRBD2, which stays unverified in the absence of DNA. This CDR3 comprises 17 residues. Germline V lookup: CDR1 MNHNS, CDR2 SASEGT. Here the CDR3 reads CASRDSGGLYSTDTQYF.

This clonotype shows up as large by frequency. The chain combines TRBV6-2 or TRBV6-3 with TRBJ2-2; lacking DNA, the TRBD2 call made by TCRdb goes unchecked. This CDR3 comprises 15 residues. Germline V gene lookup returns CDR1 MNHEY and CDR2 SVGEGT. The CDR3 sequence is CASSYHGRGTGELFF.